The present T cell receptor (beta chain) was sequenced within a study of CD8 T cells in ankylosing spondylitis. Study findings and constraints: According to the report, clones linked to the disease were significantly enriched in matched synovial fluid samples taken from ankylosing spondylitis patients.

This clonotype was counted at least ten times. Its matching antigen is unknown. Germline V lookup: CDR1 SQVTM, CDR2 ANQGSEA. CDR3 length: 12 amino acids. V dropped 6 bases and J dropped 8 bases, with 16 bases sitting between them. TCRdb redid the calling of the 5' RACE reads with MiXCR, one entry per CDR3 protein. Of 250,000 or so distinct CDR3 sequences detected, roughly 25% appear once; the ten largest clones hold around 0.64%. This sequence joins TRBV29-1 and TRBJ1-1, with D hard to call. The clonotype originates from a male donor with ankylosing spondylitis or in good health (not recorded which). Sequenced material: blood, either unsorted or a sorted T cell fraction (not recorded which). This CDR3 reads CSVIVLGTEAFF. CDR3 DNA: TGCAGCGTGATTGTATTGGGCACAGAAGCTTTCTTT.